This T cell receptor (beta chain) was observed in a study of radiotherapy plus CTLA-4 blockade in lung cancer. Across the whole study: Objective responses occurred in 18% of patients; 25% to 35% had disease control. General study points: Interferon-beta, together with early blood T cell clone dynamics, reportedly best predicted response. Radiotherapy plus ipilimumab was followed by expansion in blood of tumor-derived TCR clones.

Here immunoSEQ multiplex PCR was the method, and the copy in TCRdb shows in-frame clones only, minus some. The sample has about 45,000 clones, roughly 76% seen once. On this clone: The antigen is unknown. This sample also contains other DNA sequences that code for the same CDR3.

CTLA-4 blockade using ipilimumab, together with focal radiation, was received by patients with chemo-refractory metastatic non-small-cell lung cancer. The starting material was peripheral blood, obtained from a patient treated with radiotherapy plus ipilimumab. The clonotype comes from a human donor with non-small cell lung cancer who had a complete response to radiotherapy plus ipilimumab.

DNA for the CDR3: TGTGCCAGCAGTGAAGGGGGGGGTAATTCACCCCTCCACTTT. It translates to CASSEGGGNSPLHF. The V gene is TRBV6-1, the J gene TRBJ1-6, with D possibly matching TRBD1 (5 bases). The CDR3 spans 14 residues. The ends were cut back, 1 base at V and 6 bases at J, with 7 bases in the middle. CDR1 MNHNS and CDR2 SASEGT come from the germline V gene.